This passage covers 22 T cell receptor beta chains from one sample sequenced in a study of T cell responses to AZD1222 COVID-19 vaccine. Using immunoSEQ multiplex PCR, the repertoire was profiled, and TCRdb retains in-frame clones only, with some absent. This sample carries 95,000 to 120,000 clones, 89% of them seen once, and the ten largest clones take 3.1%. The input for sequencing was peripheral blood, taken on day 0 of MenACWY control vaccination. These receptors were collected from an adult in good health.

The CDR3 is CATRPDSGNTIYF. CDR3 nucleotide sequence: TGTGCCACCCGACCGGACTCTGGAAACACCATATATTTT. The chain links TRBV2 to TRBJ1-3; D not resolved. Germline-derived CDR1 and CDR2 are SNHLY and FYNNEI. V lost 10 bases and J 0 bases, leaving 10 bases between the germline ends. The CDR3 length is 13 residues.

The chain is built from TRBV6-1 and TRBJ2-2, with D possibly being TRBD1 (6 bases). Germline CDR1 and CDR2: MNHNS and SASEGT. The CDR3 is 14 amino acids. Trimming stripped 5 bases from V and 5 bases from J, with 12 bases between. The CDR3 DNA reads TGTGCCAGCAGTCTGACACAGGGAACCGGGGAGCTGTTTTTT. Its translation: CASSLTQGTGELFF.

The rearrangement uses TRBV7-6 and TRBJ2-2, with TRBD1 matching over 10 bases. The V and J ends lost 6 bases and 2 bases, in that order; junction bases with no gene match: 12. Germline CDR1 SGHVS, CDR2 FNYEAQ. The CDR3 contains 18 residues. CDR3 in amino acids: CASRTIDRQGANTGELFF. Here the CDR3 DNA reads TGTGCCAGCAGAACCATCGACCGACAGGGGGCAAACACCGGGGAGCTGTTTTTT.

This clone was picked up one time. This chain joins TRBV5-4 and TRBJ1-6, with unresolved D. The CDR3 contains 14 residues. Germline CDR1 is SGHNT and CDR2 is YYREEE (reference sequence). V was pared by 0 bases and J by 10 bases, with 11 bases between. In DNA form, the CDR3 reads TGTGCCAGCAGCTTGGGGGGTCCGGGATCACCCCTCCACTTT. It yields the protein CASSLGGPGSPLHF.

The V and J genes are TRBV2 and TRBJ2-1, with 10 bases that match TRBD2. This CDR3 is 17 amino acids long. Trimming took 0 bases from V and 4 from J; bases not matched to a gene: 6. The germline CDR1 and CDR2 sequences are SNHLY and FYNNEI. DNA of the CDR3: TGTGCCAGCAGTGAAGCGTCGGGACTAGCGACTTACAATGAGCAGTTCTTC. This translates into CASSEASGLATYNEQFF. Full variable domain (remainder filled in from reference TRBV2 and TRBJ2-1): EPEVTQTPSHQVTQMGQEVILRCVPISNHLYFYWYRQILGQKVEFLVSFYNNEISEKSEIFDDQFSVERPDGSNFTLKIRSTKLEDSAMYFCASSEASGLATYNEQFFGPGTRLTVL.

This chain connects TRBV20-1 to TRBJ2-7, with D uncertain. The CDR3 is 16 residues long. Germline V gene data show CDR1 as DFQATT and CDR2 as SNEGSKA (reference sequence). V lost 3 bases, J lost 0 bases, and 18 bases lay in between. CDR3 region: CSASEPGQTRSYEQYF. CDR3 nucleotide sequence: TGCAGTGCTAGTGAACCCGGGCAGACACGCTCCTACGAGCAGTACTTC.

J is TRBJ1-2 and V is TRBV4-2, with D possibly TRBD1 on 5 matching bases. Germline loops: CDR1 LGHNA, CDR2 YNFKEQ. V was shortened by 0 bases and J by 0 bases, with 11 bases between the two germline ends. The CDR3 runs to 16 residues. As DNA, the CDR3 is TGTGCCAGCAGCCAAGAATGGACACAAGCTAACTATGGCTACACCTTC. It is translated as CASSQEWTQANYGYTF.

This sequence joins TRBV19 and TRBJ2-3, with 12 positions matching TRBD2. This CDR3 spans 17 amino acids. V was clipped by 5 bases and J by 4 bases; unmatched bases: 10. Germline V gene data show CDR1 as LNHDA and CDR2 as SQIVND (reference sequence). The DNA for the CDR3 is TGTGCCAGTAGTCGACTAGCGGGGGTCTGGAGCCCAGATACGCAGTATTTT. Translation: CASSRLAGVWSPDTQYF.

This clone was observed a single time. The V and J genes are TRBV4-2 and TRBJ2-7, with 9 bases aligning to TRBD2. Unmatched junction bases numbered 7, after V lost 1 base and J lost 0 bases. Germline V gene sequence: CDR1 LGHNA, CDR2 YNFKEQ. CDR3 length equals 17 residues. The CDR3 bases are TGTGCCAGCAGCCAAGTGCGGGGGGGGACGGCCTCCTACGAGCAGTACTTC. Amino acids: CASSQVRGGTASYEQYF.

This chain connects TRBV27 to TRBJ2-6, with TRBD1 identical over 8 bases. After removal of 5 bases from V and 0 bases from J, the junction contained 9 bases not matched to a gene. Germline CDR1 reads MNHEY; CDR2 reads SMNVEV (reference sequence). The CDR3 is made up of 18 amino acids. The DNA for the CDR3 is TGTGCCAGCAGTATAAACAGGGGGGAAGGCTCTGGGGCCAACGTCCTGACTTTC. Amino acid sequence: CASSINRGEGSGANVLTF.

The gene calls are TRBV11-2 and TRBJ2-5; 9 bases map to TRBD1. There are 17 residues in the CDR3. Per the germline V gene, CDR1 is SGHAT and CDR2 is FQNNGV. With V trimmed by 6 bases and J by 4 bases, 15 bases remained unmatched. Here the CDR3 reads CASRPTGQGPKRETQYF. In nucleotides, the CDR3 is TGTGCCAGCAGACCAACGGGACAGGGCCCAAAGAGAGAGACCCAGTACTTC.

V usage is TRBV10-3 and J usage is TRBJ1-6, with D perhaps TRBD1 (5 bases). The V gene's germline CDR1 is ENHRY and CDR2 SYGVKD. The CDR3 totals 17 residues. The germline V and J ends were trimmed by 2 bases and 0 bases, with 11 bases remaining between them. The CDR3 coding sequence is TGTGCCATCAGTGAGGTCCCCGGGGGCTCCTATAATTCACCCCTCCACTTT. Its translation: CAISEVPGGSYNSPLHF.

The V gene is TRBV6-5, the J gene TRBJ1-1, with 7 bases matching TRBD1. The V and J ends lost 7 bases and 5 bases, in that order; junction bases with no gene match: 10. Germline loops: CDR1 MNHEY, CDR2 SVGAGI. The CDR3 consists of 14 residues. The CDR3 reads CASMRGRGTTEAFF. CDR3 nucleotides: TGTGCCAGCATGAGGGGCAGGGGGACGACTGAAGCTTTCTTT.

The V gene is TRBV7-8, the J gene TRBJ2-1; 11 bases map to TRBD2. This CDR3 comprises 15 residues. The V gene end was trimmed by 4 bases and the J gene end by 10 bases; junction bases not matched to a gene: 9. CDR1 SGHVS and CDR2 FQNEAQ come from the germline V gene. CDR3 amino acids: CASSSSVAGGTEQFF. The CDR3, as DNA: TGTGCCAGCAGCTCTAGCGTAGCGGGGGGGACCGAGCAGTTCTTC.

The chain has TRBV7-9 and TRBJ1-1, with 7 bases fitting TRBD1. Losses at the gene ends were 6 bases for V and 3 bases for J; bases not matched to a gene: 4. There are 13 residues in the CDR3. Germline CDR1 is SEHNR and CDR2 is FQNEAQ (reference sequence). DNA of the CDR3: TGTGCCAGCAGTGATCAGGGGGACACTGAAGCTTTCTTT. Translating gives CASSDQGDTEAFF.

V usage is TRBV6-5 and J usage is TRBJ2-5, with 10 bases lining up with TRBD2. V lost 6 bases, J lost 3 bases, and 4 bases stayed unmatched. The CDR3 is 14 residues long. CDR1 is MNHEY and CDR2 is SVGAGI in the germline V gene. The CDR3 sequence is CASRPAGGKETQYF. CDR3 coding DNA: TGTGCCAGCAGGCCAGCGGGGGGGAAAGAGACCCAGTACTTC.

V usage is TRBV27 and J usage is TRBJ2-1; D may be TRBD1 (6 bases). CDR3 length equals 15 residues. Trimming removed 4 bases at V and 7 bases at J, with 17 bases between. The germline V gene has CDR1 MNHEY and CDR2 SMNVEV (reference sequence). CDR3: CASSSPTGGLNEQFF. The CDR3 nucleotides read TGTGCCAGCAGTTCCCCGACAGGTGGTCTTAATGAGCAGTTCTTC.

The chain joins TRBV30 to TRBJ1-1, with D possibly TRBD1 on 6 matching bases. The CDR3 sequence is 13 residues long. With 8 bases removed from V and 2 bases from J, the gap between germline ends came to 15 bases. Germline V gives CDR1 GTSNPN, CDR2 SVGIG (reference sequence). CDR3 residues: CAGSRDINTEAFF. The CDR3, as DNA: TGTGCCGGCTCGAGGGACATAAACACTGAAGCTTTCTTT.

This clone appeared once. This rearrangement joins TRBV20-1 to TRBJ1-2; 7 nucleotides line up with TRBD1. The CDR3 is made up of 11 amino acids. The ends lost 5 bases at V and 3 bases at J; junction bases unmatched: 0. From germline, CDR1 is DFQATT and CDR2 SNEGSKA (reference sequence). CDR3 protein: CSAQGDYGYTF. In nucleotides, the CDR3 is TGCAGTGCTCAGGGGGACTATGGCTACACCTTC.

The chain employs TRBV2 and TRBJ2-7; D perhaps matches TRBD2 (5 bases). V lost 3 bases to trimming and J lost 3 bases, with 9 bases between them. Germline CDR1 and CDR2: SNHLY and FYNNEI. CDR3 size: 13 residues. CDR3 bases: TGTGCCAGCAGTGATCGTACTAGCTACGAGCAGTACTTC. Amino acids: CASSDRTSYEQYF.

The chain combines TRBV13 with TRBJ1-1, with D possibly being TRBD1 (6 bases). V shed 5 bases and J shed 0 bases, with 22 bases lying between them. The CDR3 covers 18 residues. Per the germline V gene, CDR1 is PRHDT and CDR2 is FYEKMQ (reference sequence). The CDR3: CASSQRTALPVMNTEAFF. The CDR3 DNA reads as TGTGCCAGCAGCCAAAGGACAGCCTTGCCGGTTATGAACACTGAAGCTTTCTTT.

This rearrangement joins TRBV6-5 to TRBJ1-2; D is possibly TRBD1 (5 bases). Germline CDR1 reads MNHEY; CDR2 reads SVGAGI. The ends were cut back, 4 bases at V and 2 bases at J, with 14 bases in the middle. This CDR3 is built from 15 residues. This CDR3 reads CASSSLTAANYGYTF. As DNA, the CDR3 is TGTGCCAGCAGTTCCCTGACAGCGGCGAACTATGGCTACACCTTC.